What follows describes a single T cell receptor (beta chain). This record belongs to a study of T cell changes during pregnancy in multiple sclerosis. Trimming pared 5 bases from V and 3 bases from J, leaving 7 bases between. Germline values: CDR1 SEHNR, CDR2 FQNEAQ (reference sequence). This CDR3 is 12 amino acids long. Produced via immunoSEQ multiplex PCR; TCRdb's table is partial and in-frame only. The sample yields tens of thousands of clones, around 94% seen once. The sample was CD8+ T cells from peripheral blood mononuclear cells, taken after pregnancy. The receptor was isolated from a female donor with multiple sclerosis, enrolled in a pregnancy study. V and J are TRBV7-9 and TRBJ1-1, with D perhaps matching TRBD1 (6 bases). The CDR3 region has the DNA TGTGCCAGCAGCGACAGGTACACTGAAGCTTTCTTT. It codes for CASSDRYTEAFF.